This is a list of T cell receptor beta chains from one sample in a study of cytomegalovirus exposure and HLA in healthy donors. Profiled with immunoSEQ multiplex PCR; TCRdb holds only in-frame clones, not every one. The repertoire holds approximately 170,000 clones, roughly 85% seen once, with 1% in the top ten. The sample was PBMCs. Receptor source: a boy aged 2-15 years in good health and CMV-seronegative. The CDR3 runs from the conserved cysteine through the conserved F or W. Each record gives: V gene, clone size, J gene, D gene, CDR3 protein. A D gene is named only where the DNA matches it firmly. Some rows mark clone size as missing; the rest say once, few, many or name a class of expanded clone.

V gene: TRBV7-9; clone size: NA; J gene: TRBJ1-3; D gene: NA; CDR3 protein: CASSLEADGGNTIYF
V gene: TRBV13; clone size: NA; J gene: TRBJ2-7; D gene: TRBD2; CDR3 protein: CASRLSGASYEQYF
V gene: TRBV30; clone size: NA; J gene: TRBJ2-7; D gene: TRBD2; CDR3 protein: CAWSSGTVTYEQYF
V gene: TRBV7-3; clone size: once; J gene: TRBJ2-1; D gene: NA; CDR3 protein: CASSPSPRRGNEQFF
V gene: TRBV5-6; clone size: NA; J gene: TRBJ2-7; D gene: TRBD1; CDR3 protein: CASSLGTGYEQYF
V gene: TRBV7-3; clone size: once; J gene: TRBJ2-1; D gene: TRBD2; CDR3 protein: CASSQRIAGGNEQFF
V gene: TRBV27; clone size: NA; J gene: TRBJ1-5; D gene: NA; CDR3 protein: CATPGTNQPQHF
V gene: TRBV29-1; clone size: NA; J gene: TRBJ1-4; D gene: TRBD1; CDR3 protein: CSVSWKDRGNEKLFF
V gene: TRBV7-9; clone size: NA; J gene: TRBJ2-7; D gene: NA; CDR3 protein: CSSSHREVYEQYF
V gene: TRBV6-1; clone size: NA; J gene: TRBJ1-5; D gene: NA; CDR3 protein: CASSEWGGGSNQPQHF
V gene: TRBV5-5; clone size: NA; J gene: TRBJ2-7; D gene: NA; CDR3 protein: CASSWGLNYEQYF
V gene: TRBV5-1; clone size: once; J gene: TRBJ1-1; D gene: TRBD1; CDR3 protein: CASSLNRGQGTEAFF